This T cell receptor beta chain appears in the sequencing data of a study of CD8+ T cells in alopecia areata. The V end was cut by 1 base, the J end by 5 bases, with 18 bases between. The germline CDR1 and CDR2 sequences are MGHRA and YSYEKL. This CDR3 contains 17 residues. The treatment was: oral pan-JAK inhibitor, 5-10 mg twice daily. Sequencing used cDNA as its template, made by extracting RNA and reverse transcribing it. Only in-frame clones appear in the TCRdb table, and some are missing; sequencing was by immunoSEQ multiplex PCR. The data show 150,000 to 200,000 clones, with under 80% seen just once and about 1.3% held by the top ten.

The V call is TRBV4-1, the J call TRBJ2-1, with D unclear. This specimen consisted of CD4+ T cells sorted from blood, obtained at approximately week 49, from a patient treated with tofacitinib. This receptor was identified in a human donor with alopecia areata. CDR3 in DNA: TGCGCCAGCAGCCAAGCGTTCGGCTATACTACTAACAATGAGCAGTTCTTC. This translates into CASSQAFGYTTNNEQFF.